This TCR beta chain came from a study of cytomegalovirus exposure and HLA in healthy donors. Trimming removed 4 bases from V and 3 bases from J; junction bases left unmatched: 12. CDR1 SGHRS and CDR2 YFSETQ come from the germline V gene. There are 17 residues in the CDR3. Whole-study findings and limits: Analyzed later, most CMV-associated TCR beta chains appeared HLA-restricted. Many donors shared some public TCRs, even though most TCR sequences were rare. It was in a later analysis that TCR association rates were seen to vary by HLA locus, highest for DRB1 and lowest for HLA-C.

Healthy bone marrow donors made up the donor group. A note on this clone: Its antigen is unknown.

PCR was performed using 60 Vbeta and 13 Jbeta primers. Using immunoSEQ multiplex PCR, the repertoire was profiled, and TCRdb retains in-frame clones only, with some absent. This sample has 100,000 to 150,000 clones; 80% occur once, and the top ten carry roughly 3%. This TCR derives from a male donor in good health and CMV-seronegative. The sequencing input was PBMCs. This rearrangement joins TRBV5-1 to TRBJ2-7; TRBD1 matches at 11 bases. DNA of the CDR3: TGCGCCAGCAGCCCCCAAACGTCCGGGACAGGGGGCTACGAGCAGTACTTC. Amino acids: CASSPQTSGTGGYEQYF.